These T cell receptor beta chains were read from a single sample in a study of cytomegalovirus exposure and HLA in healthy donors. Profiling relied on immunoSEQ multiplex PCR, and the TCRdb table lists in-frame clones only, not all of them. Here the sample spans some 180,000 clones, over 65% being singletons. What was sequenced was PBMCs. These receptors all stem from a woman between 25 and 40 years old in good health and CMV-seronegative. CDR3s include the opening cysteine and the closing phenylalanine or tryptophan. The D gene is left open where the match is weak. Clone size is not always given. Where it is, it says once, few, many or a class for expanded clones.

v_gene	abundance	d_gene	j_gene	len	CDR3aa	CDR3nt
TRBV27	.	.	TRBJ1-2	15	CASSTPGNRALGYTF	TGTGCCAGCAGTACTCCAGGGAACAGGGCGCTGGGCTACACCTTC
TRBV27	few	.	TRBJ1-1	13	CVSKMGPNTEAFF	TGTGTCTCCAAAATGGGGCCGAACACTGAAGCTTTCTTT
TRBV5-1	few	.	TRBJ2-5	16	CASKSNGLLPGVAQYF	TGCGCCAGCAAGAGCAACGGACTCCTCCCGGGGGTGGCCCAGTACTTC
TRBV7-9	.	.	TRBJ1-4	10	CASGGEKLFF	TGTGCCAGCGGAGGGGAAAAACTGTTTTTT
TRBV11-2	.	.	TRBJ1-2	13	CACLGGLNYGYTF	TGTGCCTGCCTCGGGGGACTTAACTATGGCTACACCTTC
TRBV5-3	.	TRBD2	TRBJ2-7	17	CARMGLSGERGSYEQYF	TGTGCCAGAATGGGTCTGAGCGGCGAGCGGGGCTCCTACGAGCAGTACTTC
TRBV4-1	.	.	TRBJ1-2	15	CASSQDRGGSYGYTF	TGCGCCAGCAGCCAAGATAGGGGAGGGAGCTATGGCTACACCTTC
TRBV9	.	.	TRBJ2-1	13	CASSGTAFNEQFF	TGTGCCAGCAGCGGGACAGCGTTCAATGAGCAGTTCTTC
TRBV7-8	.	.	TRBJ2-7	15	CASSLVSSSSYEQYF	TGTGCCAGCAGCCTCGTCTCCTCTAGCTCCTACGAGCAGTACTTC
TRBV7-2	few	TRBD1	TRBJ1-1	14	CASSPKTGWTEAFF	TGTGCCAGCAGCCCAAAGACAGGGTGGACTGAAGCTTTCTTT
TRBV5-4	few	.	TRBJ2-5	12	CASSRGGETQYF	TGTGCCAGCAGCAGAGGAGGAGAGACCCAGTACTTC
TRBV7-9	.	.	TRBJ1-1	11	CASSLLAEAFF	TGTGCCAGCAGCTTACTCGCTGAAGCTTTCTTT
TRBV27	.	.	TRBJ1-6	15	CASTHGRSYNSPLHF	TGTGCCAGCACCCATGGGAGGTCCTATAATTCACCCCTCCACTTT
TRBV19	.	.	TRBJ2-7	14	CASSTTTGTYEQYF	TGTGCCAGTAGTACAACGACAGGAACCTACGAGCAGTACTTC
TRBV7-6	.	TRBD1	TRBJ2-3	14	CASSSRGRTDTQYF	TGTGCCAGCAGCTCCAGGGGGCGTACAGATACGCAGTATTTT
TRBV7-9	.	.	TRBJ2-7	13	CASSPQEIYEQYF	TGTGCCAGCAGCCCCCAGGAAATCTACGAGCAGTACTTC
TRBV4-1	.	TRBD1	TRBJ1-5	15	CASSQDETGGQPQHF	TGCGCCAGCAGCCAAGATGAGACAGGGGGCCAGCCCCAGCATTTT
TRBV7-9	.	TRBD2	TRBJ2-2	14	CASRPSGRAGELFF	TGTGCCAGCAGACCAAGCGGGAGGGCCGGGGAGCTGTTTTTT
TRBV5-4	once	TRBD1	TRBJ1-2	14	CASSLVGQDYGYTF	TGTGCCAGCAGCTTGGTGGGACAGGACTATGGCTACACCTTC
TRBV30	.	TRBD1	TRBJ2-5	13	CAFAIGTGRIQYF	TGTGCCTTTGCAATCGGGACAGGGAGAATCCAGTACTTC
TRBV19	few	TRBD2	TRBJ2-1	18	CASSIGPSGNPYKWEQFF	TGTGCCAGTAGTATAGGGCCTAGCGGTAATCCCTACAAGTGGGAGCAGTTCTTC
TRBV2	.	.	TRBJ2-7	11	CASRSSYEQYF	TGTGCCAGCAGGTCTAGCTACGAGCAGTACTTC
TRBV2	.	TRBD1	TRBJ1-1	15	CASSVLPQGHTEAFF	TGTGCCAGCAGTGTACTACCACAGGGGCACACTGAAGCTTTCTTT
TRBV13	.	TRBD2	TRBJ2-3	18	CASSPGLAGGDGTDTQYF	TGTGCCAGCAGCCCGGGACTAGCGGGGGGGGACGGCACAGATACGCAGTATTTT
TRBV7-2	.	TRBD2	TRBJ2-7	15	CASSLGAGGTYEQYF	TGTGCCAGCAGCTTAGGGGCGGGAGGAACCTACGAGCAGTACTTC
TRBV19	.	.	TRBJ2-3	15	CASSLGRGWPDTQYF	TGTGCCAGTAGTCTAGGTAGGGGGTGGCCAGATACGCAGTATTTT
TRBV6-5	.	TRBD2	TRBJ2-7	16	CASSYHRRGALGEQYF	TGTGCCAGCAGTTATCATAGGCGGGGGGCGCTGGGTGAGCAGTACTTC
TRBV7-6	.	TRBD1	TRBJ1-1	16	CASSLDPGQGHTEAFF	TGTGCCAGCAGCCTAGATCCGGGACAGGGGCACACTGAAGCTTTCTTT
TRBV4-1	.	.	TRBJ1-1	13	CASRSAGHTEAFF	TGCGCCAGCAGGTCCGCAGGGCACACTGAAGCTTTCTTT
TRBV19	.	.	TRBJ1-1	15	CAGSLYGQRNTEAFF	TGTGCCGGCTCTCTTTACGGACAACGCAACACTGAAGCTTTCTTT
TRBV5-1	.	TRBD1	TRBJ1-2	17	CASSNLRTGGGTSGYTF	TGCGCCAGCAGCAACCTTAGGACAGGGGGCGGCACGAGTGGCTACACCTTC
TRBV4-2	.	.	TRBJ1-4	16	CASSADWLGANEKLFF	TGTGCCAGCAGCGCTGATTGGTTAGGGGCTAATGAAAAACTGTTTTTT
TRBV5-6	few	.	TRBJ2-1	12	CASSFQGYEQFF	TGTGCCAGCAGCTTTCAGGGGTATGAGCAGTTCTTC